This T cell receptor beta chain was captured by sequencing in a study of PD-1 blockade in classical Hodgkin lymphoma. Study observations and caveats: Still unresolved is the cause of the repertoire differences, which may be disease activity or prior therapy.

Turning to this clone: What it recognizes is unknown. The same CDR3 arises from other DNA sequences in this sample as well.

Generated by immunoSEQ multiplex PCR, the TCRdb table keeps only in-frame clones and is missing some. The table lists about 17,000 clones, roughly 65% of them singletons. The CDR3 spans 11 residues. Between the trimmed V and J ends, which lost 8 bases and 0 bases, there was a span of 1 base. Germline V CDR1 and CDR2: MNHEY, SVGAGI. Time point: cycle 4 day 1 (C4D1), after 6 weeks of nivolumab. Each patient experienced a relapse that followed autologous stem cell transplantation, and brentuximab vedotin exposure varied. This chain joins TRBV6-5 and TRBJ2-2; no reliable D call. The sample consisted of peripheral blood mononuclear cells (PBMCs), taken before the fourth cycle of nivolumab. The TCR comes from a human donor with classical Hodgkin lymphoma. CDR3 amino acids: CASSNTGELFF. CDR3 DNA: TGTGCCAGCTCGAACACCGGGGAGCTGTTTTTT.